Listed here are 3 T cell receptor beta chains from one sample, sequenced in a study of cytomegalovirus exposure and HLA in healthy donors. The PCR employed 60 Vbeta primers together with 13 Jbeta primers. Generated by immunoSEQ multiplex PCR, the TCRdb table keeps only in-frame clones and is missing some. The table lists about 190,000 clones, approximately 88% of them singletons. Sequencing used PBMCs. The receptors come from a woman aged 45-60 years in good health and CMV-seropositive.

This CDR3 is CASSQRSGEVGDTQYF. The CDR3 DNA is TGCGCCAGCAGCCAAAGGAGTGGGGAGGTTGGAGATACGCAGTATTTT. This chain links TRBV4-3 with TRBJ2-3; a weak D match, TRBD2 (6 bases). The V end was cut by 2 bases, the J end by 5 bases, with 17 bases between. Per germline, CDR1 LGHNA and CDR2 YSLEER. CDR3 length: 16 residues.

The count of this clone is one. This chain links TRBV9 with TRBJ1-1; D unresolved. V was clipped by 1 base and J by 6 bases, with 16 bases between them. The germline CDR1 and CDR2 sequences are SGDLS and YYNGEE. CDR3 length equals 15 residues. The CDR3 reads CASSVSGVGGAEAFF. CDR3 DNA sequence: TGTGCCAGCAGCGTAAGTGGAGTTGGAGGAGCTGAAGCTTTCTTT.

The chain carries TRBV18 and TRBJ2-5, with 7 nucleotides matching TRBD1. The J call is doubtful: the DNA matches TRBJ2-7 better. Germline CDR1 reads KGHSH; CDR2 reads LQKENI. The CDR3 extends over 13 amino acids. The CDR3 bases are TGTGCCAGCTCACAATCGACAGGGAACGAGCAGTACTTC. It translates to CASSQSTGNEQYF.